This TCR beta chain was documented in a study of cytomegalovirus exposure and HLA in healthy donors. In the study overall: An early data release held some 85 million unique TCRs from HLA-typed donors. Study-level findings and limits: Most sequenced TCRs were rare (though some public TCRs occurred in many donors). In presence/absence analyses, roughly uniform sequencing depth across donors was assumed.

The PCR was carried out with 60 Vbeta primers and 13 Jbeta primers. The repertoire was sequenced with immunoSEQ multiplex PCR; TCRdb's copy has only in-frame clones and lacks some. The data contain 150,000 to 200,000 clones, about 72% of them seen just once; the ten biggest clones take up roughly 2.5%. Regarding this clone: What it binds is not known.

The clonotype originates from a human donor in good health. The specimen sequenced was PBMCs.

The CDR3, as DNA: TGTGCCAGCAGTCGAGGGGCGGGGGACACTGAAGCTTTCTTT. It encodes CASSRGAGDTEAFF. The rearrangement uses TRBV6-5 and TRBJ1-1; tentative D call: TRBD1 (5 bases). Germline V CDR1 and CDR2: MNHEY, SVGAGI. The ends were cut back, 5 bases at V and 3 bases at J, with 13 bases in the middle. The CDR3 covers 14 residues.